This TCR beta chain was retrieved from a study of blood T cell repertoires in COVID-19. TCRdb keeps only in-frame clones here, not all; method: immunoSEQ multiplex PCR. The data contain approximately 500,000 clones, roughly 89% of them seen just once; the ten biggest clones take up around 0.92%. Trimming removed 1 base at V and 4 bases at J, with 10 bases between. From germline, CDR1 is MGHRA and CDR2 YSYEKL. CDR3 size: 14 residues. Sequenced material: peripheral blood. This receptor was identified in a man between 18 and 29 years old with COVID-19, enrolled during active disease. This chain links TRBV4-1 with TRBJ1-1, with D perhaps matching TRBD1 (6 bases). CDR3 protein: CASSQVGGGTEAFF. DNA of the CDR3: TGCGCCAGCAGCCAAGTGGGAGGGGGCACTGAAGCTTTCTTT.